The clone carrying this T cell receptor beta chain was counted only a few times. Seattle cases were enrolled at active infection and followed longitudinally. Per the original data handling: Amplification from reference gene primers served as the basis for estimated nucleated cell counts. Sequencing used immunoSEQ multiplex PCR; TCRdb keeps in-frame clones, though not all of them. The V and J calls and clone size were taken over from that table, and D and trimming were inferred from the DNA. Here the sample spans fewer than 200,000 clones, 83% being singletons. CDR1 and CDR2 from the germline V gene are GTSNPN and SVGIG (reference sequence). The germline V and J ends were trimmed by 3 bases and 2 bases, with 7 bases remaining between them. The CDR3 is 12 residues long. This sample is drawn from a study of blood T cell repertoires in COVID-19. Study summary: The study drew acute and convalescent COVID-19 samples from the United States, Italy and Spain. T cells, B-cell-depleted T cells, or PBMCs supplied cDNA or gDNA.

The source of this sequence is a woman between 65 and 79 years old with COVID-19, enrolled during active disease. This chain connects TRBV30 to TRBJ1-1; D perhaps matches TRBD1 (5 bases). Source material: peripheral blood. The DNA for the CDR3 is TGTGCCTGGAGGGACACTAACACTGAAGCTTTCTTT. Translating it yields CAWRDTNTEAFF.